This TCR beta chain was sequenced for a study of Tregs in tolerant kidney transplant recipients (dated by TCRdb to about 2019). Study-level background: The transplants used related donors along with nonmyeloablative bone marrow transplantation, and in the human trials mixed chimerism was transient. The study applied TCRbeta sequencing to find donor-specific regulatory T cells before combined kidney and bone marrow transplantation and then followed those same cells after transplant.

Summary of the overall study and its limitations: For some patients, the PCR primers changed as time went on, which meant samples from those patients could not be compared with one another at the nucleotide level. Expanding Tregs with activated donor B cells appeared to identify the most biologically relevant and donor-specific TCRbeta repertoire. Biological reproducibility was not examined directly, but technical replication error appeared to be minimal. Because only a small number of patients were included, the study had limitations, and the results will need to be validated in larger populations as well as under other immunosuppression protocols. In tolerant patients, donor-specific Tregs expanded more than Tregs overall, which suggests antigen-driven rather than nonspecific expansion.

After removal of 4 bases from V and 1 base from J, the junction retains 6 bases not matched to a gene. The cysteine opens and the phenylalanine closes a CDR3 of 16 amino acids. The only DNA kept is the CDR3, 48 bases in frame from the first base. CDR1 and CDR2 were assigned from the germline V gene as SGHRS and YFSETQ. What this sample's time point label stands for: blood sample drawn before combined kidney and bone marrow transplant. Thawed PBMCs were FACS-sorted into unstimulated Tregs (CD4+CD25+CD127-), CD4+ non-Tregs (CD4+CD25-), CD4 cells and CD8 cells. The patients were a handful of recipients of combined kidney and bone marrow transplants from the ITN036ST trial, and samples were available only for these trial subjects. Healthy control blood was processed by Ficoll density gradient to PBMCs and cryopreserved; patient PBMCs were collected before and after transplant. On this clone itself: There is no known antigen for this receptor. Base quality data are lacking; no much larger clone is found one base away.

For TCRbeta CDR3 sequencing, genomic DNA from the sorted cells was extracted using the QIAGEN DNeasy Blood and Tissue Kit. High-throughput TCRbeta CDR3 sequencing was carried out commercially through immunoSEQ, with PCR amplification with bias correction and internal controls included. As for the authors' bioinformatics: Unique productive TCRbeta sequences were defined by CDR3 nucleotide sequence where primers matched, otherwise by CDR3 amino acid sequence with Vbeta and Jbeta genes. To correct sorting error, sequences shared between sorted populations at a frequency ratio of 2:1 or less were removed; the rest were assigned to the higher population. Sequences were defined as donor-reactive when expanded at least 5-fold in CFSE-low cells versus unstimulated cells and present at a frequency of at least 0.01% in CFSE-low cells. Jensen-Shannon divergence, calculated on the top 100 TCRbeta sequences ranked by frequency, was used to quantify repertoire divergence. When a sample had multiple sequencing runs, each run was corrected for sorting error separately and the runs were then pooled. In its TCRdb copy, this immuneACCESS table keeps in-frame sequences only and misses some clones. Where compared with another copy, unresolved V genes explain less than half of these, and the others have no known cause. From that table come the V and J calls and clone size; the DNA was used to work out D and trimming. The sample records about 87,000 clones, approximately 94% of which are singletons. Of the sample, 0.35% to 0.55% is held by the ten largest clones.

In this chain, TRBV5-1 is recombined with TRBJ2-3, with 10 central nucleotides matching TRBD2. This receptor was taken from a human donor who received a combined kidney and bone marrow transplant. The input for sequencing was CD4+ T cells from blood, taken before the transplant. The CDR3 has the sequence CASSLFLAGGTDTQYF. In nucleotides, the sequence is TGCGCCAGCAGCCTTTTCCTAGCGGGGGGCACAGATACGCAGTATTTT.